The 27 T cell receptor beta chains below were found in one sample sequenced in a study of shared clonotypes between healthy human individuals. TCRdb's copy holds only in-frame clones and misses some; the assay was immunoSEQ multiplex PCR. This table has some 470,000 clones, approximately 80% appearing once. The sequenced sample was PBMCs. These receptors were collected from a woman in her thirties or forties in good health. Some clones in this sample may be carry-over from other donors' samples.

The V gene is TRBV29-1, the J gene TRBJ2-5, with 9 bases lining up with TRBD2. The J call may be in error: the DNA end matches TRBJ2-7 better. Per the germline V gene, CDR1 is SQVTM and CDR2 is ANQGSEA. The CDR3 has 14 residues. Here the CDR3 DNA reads TGCAGCGTACTGGCTAGCGGGATCCCCTACGAGCAGTACTTC. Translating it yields CSVLASGIPYEQYF.

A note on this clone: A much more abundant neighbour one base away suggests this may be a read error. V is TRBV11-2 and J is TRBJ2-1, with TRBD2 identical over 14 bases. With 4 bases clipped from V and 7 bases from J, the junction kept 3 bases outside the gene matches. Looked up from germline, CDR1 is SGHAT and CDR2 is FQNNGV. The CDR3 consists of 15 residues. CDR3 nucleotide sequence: TGTGCCAGCAGCTCGACTAGCGGGAGGGCGAATGAGCAGTTCTTC. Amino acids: CASSSTSGRANEQFF.

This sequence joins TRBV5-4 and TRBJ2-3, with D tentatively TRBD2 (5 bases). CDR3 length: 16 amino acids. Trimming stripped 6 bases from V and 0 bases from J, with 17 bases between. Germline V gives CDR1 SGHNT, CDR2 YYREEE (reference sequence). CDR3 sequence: CASTSEGAESTDTQYF. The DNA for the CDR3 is TGTGCCAGCACCTCTGAGGGAGCGGAGAGCACAGATACGCAGTATTTT. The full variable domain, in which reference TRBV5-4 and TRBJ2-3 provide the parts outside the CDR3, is ETGVTQSPTHLIKTRGQQVTLRCSSQSGHNTVSWYQQALGQGPQFIFQYYREEENGRGNFPPRFSGLQFPNYSSELNVNALELDDSALYLCASTSEGAESTDTQYFGPGTRLTVL.

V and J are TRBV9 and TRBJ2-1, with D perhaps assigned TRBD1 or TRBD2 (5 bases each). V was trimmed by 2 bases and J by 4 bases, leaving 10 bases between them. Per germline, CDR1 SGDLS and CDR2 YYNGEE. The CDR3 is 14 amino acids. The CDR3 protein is CASSVGTPYNEQFF. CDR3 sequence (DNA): TGTGCCAGCAGCGTCGGGACGCCTTACAATGAGCAGTTCTTC. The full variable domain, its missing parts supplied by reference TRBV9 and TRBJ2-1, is DSGVTQTPKHLITATGQRVTLRCSPRSGDLSVYWYQQSLDQGLQFLIQYYNGEERAKGNILERFSAQQFPDLHSELNLSSLELGDSALYFCASSVGTPYNEQFFGPGTRLTVL.

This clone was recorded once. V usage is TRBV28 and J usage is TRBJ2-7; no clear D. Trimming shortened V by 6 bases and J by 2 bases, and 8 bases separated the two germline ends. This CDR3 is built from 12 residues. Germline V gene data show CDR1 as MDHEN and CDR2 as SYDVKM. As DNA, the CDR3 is TGTGCCAGCAGGGCGGTGACCTACGAGCAGTACTTC. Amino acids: CASRAVTYEQYF.

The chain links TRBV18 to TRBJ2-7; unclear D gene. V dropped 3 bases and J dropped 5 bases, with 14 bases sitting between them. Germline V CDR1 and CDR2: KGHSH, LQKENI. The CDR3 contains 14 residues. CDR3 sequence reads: CASSPSLGHHEQYF. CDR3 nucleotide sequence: TGTGCCAGCTCACCGTCGTTAGGGCACCACGAGCAGTACTTC.

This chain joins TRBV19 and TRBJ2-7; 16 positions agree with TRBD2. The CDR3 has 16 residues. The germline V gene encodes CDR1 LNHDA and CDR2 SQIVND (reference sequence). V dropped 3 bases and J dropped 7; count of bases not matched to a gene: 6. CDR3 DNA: TGTGCCAGTAGTATCGCCGGGACTAGCGGGAGGGGAGAGCAGTACTTC. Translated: CASSIAGTSGRGEQYF. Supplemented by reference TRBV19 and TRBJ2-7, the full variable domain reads DGGITQSPKYLFRKEGQNVTLSCEQNLNHDAMYWYRQDPGQGLRLIYYSQIVNDFQKGDIAEGYSVSREKKESFPLTVTSAQKNPTAFYLCASSIAGTSGRGEQYFGPGTRLTVT.

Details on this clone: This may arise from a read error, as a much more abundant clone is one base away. The CDR3 DNA follows: TGTGCCAGCAGCCCGCGACTAGCGGGAGTCTCCTACGAGCAGTACTTC. Amino acid sequence: CASSPRLAGVSYEQYF. The chain recombines TRBV11-2 with TRBJ2-7; 12 nucleotides line up with TRBD2. Per germline, CDR1 SGHAT and CDR2 FQNNGV. The V gene end was trimmed by 5 bases and the J gene end by 0 bases; junction bases not matched to a gene: 5. This CDR3 is built from 16 residues. The full variable domain, rest sourced from reference TRBV11-2 and TRBJ2-7, is EAGVAQSPRYKIIEKRQSVAFWCNPISGHATLYWYQQILGQGPKLLIQFQNNGVVDDSQLPKDRFSAERLKGVDSTLKIQPAKLEDSAVYLCASSPRLAGVSYEQYFGPGTRLTVT.

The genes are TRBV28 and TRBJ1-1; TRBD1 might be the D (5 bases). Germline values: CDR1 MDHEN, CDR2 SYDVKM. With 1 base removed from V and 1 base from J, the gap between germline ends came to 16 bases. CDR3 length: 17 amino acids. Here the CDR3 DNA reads TGTGCCAGCAGTTTATTTGGGGGAGGCCCTGAGAACACTGAAGCTTTCTTT. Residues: CASSLFGGGPENTEAFF.

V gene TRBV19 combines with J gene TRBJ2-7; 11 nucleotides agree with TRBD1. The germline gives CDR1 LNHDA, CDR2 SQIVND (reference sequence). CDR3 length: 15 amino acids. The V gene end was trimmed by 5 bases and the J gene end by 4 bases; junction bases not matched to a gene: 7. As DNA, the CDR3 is TGTGCCAGTAGTGTAAGCCGGGACAGGGGGTACGAGCAGTACTTC. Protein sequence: CASSVSRDRGYEQYF.

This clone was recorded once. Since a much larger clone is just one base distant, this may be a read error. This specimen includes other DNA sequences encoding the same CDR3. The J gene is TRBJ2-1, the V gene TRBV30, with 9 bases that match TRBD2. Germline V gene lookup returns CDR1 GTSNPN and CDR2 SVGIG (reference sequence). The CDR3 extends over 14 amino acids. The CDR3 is CAWRGSGSSHEQFF. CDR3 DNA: TGTGCCTGGAGGGGTAGCGGGAGTTCCCATGAACAGTTCTTC. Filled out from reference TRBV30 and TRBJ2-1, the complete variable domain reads SQTIHQWPATLVQPVGSPLSLECTVEGTSNPNLYWYRQAAGRGLQLLFYSVGIGQISSEVPQNLSASRPQDRQFILSSKKLLLSDSGFYLCAWRGSGSSHEQFFGPGTRLTVL.

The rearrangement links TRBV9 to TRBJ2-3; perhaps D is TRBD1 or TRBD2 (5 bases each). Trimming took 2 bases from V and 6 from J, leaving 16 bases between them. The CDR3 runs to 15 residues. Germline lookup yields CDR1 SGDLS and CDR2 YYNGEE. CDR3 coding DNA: TGTGCCAGCAGCGTGGGGACGAACCCGACGGATACGCAGTATTTT. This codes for CASSVGTNPTDTQYF.

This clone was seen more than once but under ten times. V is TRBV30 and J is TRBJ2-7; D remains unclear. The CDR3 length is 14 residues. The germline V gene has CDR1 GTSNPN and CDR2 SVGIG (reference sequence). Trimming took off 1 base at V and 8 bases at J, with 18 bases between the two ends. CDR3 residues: CAWSGRGVADKQYF. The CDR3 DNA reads TGTGCCTGGAGTGGGAGAGGAGTGGCCGACAAGCAGTACTTC.

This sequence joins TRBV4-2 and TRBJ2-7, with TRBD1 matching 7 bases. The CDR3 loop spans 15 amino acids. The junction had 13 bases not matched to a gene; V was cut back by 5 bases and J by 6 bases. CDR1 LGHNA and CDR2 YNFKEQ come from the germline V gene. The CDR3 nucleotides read TGTGCCAGCAGCTCGCTACAGGGGCCCCAGGGCGAGCAGTACTTC. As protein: CASSSLQGPQGEQYF.

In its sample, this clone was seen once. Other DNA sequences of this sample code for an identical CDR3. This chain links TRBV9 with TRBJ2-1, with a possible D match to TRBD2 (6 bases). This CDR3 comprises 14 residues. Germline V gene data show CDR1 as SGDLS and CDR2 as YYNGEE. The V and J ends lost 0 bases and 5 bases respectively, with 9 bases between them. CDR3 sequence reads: CASSVGAGDNEQFF. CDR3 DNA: TGTGCCAGCAGCGTAGGAGCGGGTGACAATGAGCAGTTCTTC.

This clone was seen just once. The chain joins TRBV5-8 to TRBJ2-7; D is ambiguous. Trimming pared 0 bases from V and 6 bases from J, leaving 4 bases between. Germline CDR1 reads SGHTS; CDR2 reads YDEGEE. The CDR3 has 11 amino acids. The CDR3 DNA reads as TGTGCCAGCAGCTTGGACAGCGAGCAGTACTTC. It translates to CASSLDSEQYF.

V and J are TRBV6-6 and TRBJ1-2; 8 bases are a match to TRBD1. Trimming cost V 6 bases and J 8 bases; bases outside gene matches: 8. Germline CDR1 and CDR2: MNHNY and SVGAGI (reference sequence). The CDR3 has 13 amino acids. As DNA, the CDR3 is TGTGCCAGCAGCCAAGGACAGGGTGACGGCTACACCTTC. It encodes CASSQGQGDGYTF.

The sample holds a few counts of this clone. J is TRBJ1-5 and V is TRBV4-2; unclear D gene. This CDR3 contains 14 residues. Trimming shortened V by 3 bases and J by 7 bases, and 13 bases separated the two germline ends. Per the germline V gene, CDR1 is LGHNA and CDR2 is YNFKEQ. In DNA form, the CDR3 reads TGTGCCAGCAGCCATCCCCTGACCGGCCAGCCCCAGCATTTT. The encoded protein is CASSHPLTGQPQHF.

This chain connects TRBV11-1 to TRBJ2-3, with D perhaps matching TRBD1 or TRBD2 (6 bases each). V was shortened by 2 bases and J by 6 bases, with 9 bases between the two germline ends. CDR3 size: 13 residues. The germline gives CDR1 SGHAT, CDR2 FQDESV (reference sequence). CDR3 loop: CASSLRRGDTQYF. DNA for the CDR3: TGTGCCAGCAGCTTAAGGAGGGGGGATACGCAGTATTTT. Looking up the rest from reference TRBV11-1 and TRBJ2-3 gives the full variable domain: EAEVAQSPRYKITEKSQAVAFWCDPISGHATLYWYRQILGQGPELLVQFQDESVVDDSQLPKDRFSAERLKGVDSTLKIQPAELGDSAMYLCASSLRRGDTQYFGPGTRLTVL.

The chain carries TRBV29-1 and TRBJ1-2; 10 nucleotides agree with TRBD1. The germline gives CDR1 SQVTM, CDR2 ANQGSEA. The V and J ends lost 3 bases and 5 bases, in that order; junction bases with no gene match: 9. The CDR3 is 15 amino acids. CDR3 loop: CSVDSGQGLEYGYTF. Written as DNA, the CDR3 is TGCAGCGTTGACTCGGGACAGGGGCTAGAGTATGGCTACACCTTC.

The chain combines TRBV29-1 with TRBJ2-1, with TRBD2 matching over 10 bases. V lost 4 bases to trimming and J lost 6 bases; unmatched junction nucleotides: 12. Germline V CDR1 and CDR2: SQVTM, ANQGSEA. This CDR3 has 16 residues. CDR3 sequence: CSVGPQLAGVRNEQFF. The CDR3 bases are TGCAGCGTTGGGCCTCAGCTAGCGGGAGTTCGCAATGAGCAGTTCTTC.

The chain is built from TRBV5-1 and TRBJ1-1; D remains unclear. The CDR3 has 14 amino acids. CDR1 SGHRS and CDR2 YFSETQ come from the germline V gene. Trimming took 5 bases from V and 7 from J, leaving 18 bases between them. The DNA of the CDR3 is TGCGCCAGCAGGCGCGAGGATAGGCTCGGTGAAGCTTTCTTT. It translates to CASRREDRLGEAFF.

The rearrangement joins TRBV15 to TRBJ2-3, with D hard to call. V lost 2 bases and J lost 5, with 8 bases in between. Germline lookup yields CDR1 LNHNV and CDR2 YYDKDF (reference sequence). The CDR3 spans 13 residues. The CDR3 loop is CATSRPDRDTQYF. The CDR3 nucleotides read TGTGCCACCAGCAGACCCGACCGAGATACGCAGTATTTT.

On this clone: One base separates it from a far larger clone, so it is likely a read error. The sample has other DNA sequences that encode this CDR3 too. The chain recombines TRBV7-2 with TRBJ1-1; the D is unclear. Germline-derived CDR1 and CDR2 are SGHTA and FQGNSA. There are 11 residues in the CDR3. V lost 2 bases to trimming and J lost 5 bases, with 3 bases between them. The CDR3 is CASSLNTEAFF. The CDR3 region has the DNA TGTGCCAGCAGCTTAAATACTGAAGCTTTCTTT. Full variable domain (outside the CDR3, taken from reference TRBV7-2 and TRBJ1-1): GAGVSQSPSNKVTEKGKDVELRCDPISGHTALYWYRQSLGQGLEFLIYFQGNSAPDKSGLPSDRFSAERTGGSVSTLTIQRTQQEDSAVYLCASSLNTEAFFGQGTRLTVV.

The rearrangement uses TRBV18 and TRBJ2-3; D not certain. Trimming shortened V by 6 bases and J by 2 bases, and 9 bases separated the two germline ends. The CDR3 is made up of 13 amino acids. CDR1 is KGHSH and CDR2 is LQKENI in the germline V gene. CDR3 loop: CASSLHVTDTQYF. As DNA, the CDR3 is TGTGCCAGCTCCTTGCACGTCACAGATACGCAGTATTTT.

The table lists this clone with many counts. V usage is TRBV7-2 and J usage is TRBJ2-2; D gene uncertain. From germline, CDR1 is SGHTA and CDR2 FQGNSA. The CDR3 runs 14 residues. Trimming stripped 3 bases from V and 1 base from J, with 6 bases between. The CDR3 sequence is CASSFSWNTGELFF. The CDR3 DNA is TGTGCCAGCAGCTTTAGTTGGAACACCGGGGAGCTGTTTTTT.

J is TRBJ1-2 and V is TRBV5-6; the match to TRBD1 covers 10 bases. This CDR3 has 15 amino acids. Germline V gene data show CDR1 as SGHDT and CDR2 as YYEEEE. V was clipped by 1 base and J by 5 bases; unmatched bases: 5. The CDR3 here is CASSLPGQGGYGYTF. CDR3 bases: TGTGCCAGCAGCTTGCCCGGACAGGGGGGATATGGCTACACCTTC.